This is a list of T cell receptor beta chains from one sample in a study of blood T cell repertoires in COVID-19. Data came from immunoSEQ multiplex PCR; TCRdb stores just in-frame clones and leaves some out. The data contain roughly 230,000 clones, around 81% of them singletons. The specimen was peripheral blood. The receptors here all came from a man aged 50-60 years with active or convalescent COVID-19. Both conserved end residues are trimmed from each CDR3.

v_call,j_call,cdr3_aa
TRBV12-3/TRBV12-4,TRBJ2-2,ASSFQVTGELF
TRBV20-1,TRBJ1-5,SASRGAGNQPQH
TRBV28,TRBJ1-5,ASSRGRDQPQH
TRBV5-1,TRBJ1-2,ASSLDRASYGYT
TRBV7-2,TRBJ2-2,ASSWAPTSSWELF
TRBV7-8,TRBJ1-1,ASSPARDTEAF
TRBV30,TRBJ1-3,AWSPTGVWGNTIY
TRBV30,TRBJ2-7,AWSVAAAGEQY
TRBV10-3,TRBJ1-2,ATRGGTPYGYT
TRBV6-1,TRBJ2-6,ASSEAGGAGANVLT
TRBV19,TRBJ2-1,ASSIRGQGYNEQF
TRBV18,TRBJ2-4,ASSPSPSDLAKNIQY
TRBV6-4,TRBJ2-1,ANSRDYSSYNEQF
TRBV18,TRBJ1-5,ASSPAGEEQPQH
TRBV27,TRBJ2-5,ASSPRDKQEETQY
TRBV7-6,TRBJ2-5,ASSLGTGVQETQY
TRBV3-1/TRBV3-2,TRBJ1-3,ASSQGWGQRTGNTIY
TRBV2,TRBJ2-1,ASKRDSPGNEQF
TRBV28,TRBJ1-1,ASSLTNYGTPLGTEAF
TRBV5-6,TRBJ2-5,ASSSRQGAGETQY
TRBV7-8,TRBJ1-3,ASSLQGSSGNTIY
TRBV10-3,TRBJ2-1,AILAGGNYNEQF
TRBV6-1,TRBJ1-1,ASSESRGSTEAF
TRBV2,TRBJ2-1,ASNWENEQF
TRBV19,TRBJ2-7,ASSTGTHSYEQY
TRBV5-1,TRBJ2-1,ASSLNLGGNEQF
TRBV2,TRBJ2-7,ASSASFEQY
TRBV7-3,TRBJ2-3,ASSRSGGATDTQY
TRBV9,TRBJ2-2,ASSVRGGGGELF
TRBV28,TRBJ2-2,ASSFFQGKSGELF
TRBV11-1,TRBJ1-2,ASSGQSWGYT
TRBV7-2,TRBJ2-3,ASSPQGDSSTDTQY
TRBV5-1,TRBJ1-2,ASSGTGTGLDGYT
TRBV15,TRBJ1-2,ATSRGAGGDYGYT
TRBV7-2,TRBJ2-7,ASSVRDRGPYEQY
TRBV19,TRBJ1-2,ASSAPSGQRYGYT
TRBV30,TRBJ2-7,AWRSRDSSYEQY
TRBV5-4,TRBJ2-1,ASGLAGDNEQF
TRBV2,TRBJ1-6,ASRGTVSRSYNSPLH
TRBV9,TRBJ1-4,ASSVGQGVTNEKLF
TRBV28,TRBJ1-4,ASTQTDRVLGKLF